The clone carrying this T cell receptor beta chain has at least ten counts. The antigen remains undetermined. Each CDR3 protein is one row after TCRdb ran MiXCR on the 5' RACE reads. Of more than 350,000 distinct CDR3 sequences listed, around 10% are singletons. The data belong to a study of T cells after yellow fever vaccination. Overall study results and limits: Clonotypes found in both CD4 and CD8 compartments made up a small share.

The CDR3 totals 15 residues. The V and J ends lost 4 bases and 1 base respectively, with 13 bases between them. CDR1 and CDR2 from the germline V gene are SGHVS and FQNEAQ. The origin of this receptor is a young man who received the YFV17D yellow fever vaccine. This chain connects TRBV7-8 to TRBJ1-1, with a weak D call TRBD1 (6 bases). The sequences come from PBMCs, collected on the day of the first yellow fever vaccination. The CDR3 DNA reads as TGTGCCAGCAGCTCCCTACAGGGTCCGAACACTGAAGCTTTCTTT. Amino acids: CASSSLQGPNTEAFF.